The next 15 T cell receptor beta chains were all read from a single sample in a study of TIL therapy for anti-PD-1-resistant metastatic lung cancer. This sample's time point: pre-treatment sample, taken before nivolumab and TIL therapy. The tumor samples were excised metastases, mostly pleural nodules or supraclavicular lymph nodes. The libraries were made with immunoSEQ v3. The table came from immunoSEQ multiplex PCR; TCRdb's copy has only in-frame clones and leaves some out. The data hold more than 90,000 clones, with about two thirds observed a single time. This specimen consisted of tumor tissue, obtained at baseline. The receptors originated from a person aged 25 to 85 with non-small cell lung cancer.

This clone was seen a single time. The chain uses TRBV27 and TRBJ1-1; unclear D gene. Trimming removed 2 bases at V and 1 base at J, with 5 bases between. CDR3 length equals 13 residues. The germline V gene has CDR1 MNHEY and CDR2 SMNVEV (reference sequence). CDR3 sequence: CASSLETNTEAFF. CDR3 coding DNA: TGTGCCAGCAGTTTAGAGACGAACACTGAAGCTTTCTTT.

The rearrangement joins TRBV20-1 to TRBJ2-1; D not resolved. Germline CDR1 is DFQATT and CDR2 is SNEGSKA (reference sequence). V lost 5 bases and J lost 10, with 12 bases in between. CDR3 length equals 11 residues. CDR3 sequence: CSAAGWREQFF. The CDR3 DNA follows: TGCAGTGCTGCCGGATGGCGGGAGCAGTTCTTC.

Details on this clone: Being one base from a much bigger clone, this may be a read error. The CDR3 region is CASSFYRGETQYF. CDR3 sequence (DNA): TGTGCCAGCAGCTTTTACAGGGGGGAGACCCAGTACTTC. This chain connects TRBV5-8 to TRBJ2-5; 8 bases line up with TRBD1. The CDR3 consists of 13 residues. The ends lost 2 bases at V and 5 bases at J; junction bases unmatched: 2. Looked up from germline, CDR1 is SGHTS and CDR2 is YDEGEE.

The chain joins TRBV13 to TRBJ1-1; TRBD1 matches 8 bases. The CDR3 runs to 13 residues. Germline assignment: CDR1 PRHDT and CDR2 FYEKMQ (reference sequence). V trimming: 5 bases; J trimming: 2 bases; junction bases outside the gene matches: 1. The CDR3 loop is CASSDRGNTEAFF. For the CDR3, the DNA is TGTGCCAGCAGCGACAGGGGCAACACTGAAGCTTTCTTT.

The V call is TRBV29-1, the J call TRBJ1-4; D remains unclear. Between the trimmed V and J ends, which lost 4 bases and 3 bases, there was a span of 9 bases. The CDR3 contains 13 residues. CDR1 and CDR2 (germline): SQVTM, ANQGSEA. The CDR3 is CSVARASNEKLFF. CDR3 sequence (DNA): TGCAGCGTTGCTAGGGCCTCTAATGAAAAACTGTTTTTT. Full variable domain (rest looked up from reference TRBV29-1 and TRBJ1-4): SAVISQKPSRDICQRGTSLTIQCQVDSQVTMMFWYRQQPGQSLTLIATANQGSEATYESGFVIDKFPISRPNLTFSTLTVSNMSPEDSSIYLCSVARASNEKLFFGSGTQLSVL.

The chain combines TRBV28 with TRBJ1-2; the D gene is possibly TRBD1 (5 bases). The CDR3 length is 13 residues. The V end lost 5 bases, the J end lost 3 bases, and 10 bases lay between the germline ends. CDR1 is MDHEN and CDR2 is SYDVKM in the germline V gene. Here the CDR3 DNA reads TGTGCCAGCAGTCCCGACAGTGACTATGGCTACACCTTC. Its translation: CASSPDSDYGYTF.

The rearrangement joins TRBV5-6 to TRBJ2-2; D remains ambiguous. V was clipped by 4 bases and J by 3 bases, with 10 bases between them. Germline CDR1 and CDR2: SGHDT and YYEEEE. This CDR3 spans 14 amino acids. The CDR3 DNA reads TGTGCCAGCAGCCCCGGGCTTTACACCGGGGAGCTGTTTTTT. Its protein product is CASSPGLYTGELFF.

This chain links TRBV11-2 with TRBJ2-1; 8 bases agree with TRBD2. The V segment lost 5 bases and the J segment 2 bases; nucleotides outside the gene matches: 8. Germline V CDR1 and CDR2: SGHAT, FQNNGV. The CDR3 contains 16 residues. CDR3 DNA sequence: TGTGCCAGCAGCCCAAGGACTAGCAACCCCTACAATGAGCAGTTCTTC. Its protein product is CASSPRTSNPYNEQFF.

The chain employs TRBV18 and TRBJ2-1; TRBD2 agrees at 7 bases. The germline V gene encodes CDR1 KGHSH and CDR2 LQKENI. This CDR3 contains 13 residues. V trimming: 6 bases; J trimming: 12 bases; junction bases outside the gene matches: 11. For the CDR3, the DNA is TGTGCCAGCTCCCCCTTAATCCCGGGGGGGCAGTTCTTC. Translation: CASSPLIPGGQFF. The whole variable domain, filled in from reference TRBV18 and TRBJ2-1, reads NAGVMQNPRHLVRRRGQEARLRCSPMKGHSHVYWYRQLPEEGLKFMVYLQKENIIDESGMPKERFSAEFPKEGPSILRIQQVVRGDSAAYFCASSPLIPGGQFFGPGTRLTVL.

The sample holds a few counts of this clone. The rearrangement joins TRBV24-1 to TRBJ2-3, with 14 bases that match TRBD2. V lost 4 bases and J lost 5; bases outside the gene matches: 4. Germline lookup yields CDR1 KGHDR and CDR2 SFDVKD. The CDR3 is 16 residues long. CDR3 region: CATSDLGLAGEDTQYF. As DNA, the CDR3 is TGTGCCACCAGTGACCTGGGACTAGCGGGAGAAGATACGCAGTATTTT.

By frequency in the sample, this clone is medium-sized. CDR3 residues: CASSLKQIRAGNTGELFF. CDR3 in DNA: TGTGCCAGCAGCCTAAAGCAAATCCGGGCGGGTAACACCGGGGAGCTGTTTTTT. This sequence joins TRBV14 and TRBJ2-2; tentatively, D is TRBD2 (5 bases). Trimming removed 4 bases at V and 2 bases at J, with 20 bases between. CDR3 length equals 18 residues. Germline V lookup: CDR1 SGHDN, CDR2 FVKESK.

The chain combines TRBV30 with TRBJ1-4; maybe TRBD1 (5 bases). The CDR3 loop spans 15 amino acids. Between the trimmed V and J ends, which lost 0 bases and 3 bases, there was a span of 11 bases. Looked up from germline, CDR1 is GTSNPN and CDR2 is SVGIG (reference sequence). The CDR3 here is CAWSVLLGANEKLFF. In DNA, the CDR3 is TGTGCCTGGAGTGTACTATTGGGGGCTAATGAAAAACTGTTTTTT.

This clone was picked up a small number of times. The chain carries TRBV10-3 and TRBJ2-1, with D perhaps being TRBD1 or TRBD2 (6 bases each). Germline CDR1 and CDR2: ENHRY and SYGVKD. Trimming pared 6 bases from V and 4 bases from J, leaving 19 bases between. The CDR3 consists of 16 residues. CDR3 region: CAISRPEGGGYNEQFF. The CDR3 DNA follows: TGTGCCATCAGCCGGCCGGAGGGGGGCGGTTACAATGAGCAGTTCTTC.

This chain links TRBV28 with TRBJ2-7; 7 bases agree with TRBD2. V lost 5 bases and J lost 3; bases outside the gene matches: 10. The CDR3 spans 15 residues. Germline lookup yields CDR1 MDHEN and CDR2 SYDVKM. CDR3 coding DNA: TGTGCCAGCAGTCTCACGACTAGCAGGGTCTACGAGCAGTACTTC. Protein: CASSLTTSRVYEQYF.

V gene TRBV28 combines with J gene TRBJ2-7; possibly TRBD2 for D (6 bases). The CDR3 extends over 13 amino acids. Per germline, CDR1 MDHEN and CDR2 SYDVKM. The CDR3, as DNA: TGTACCGCGGCGGGGCACCAACTATACGAGCAGTACTTC. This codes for CTAAGHQLYEQYF.